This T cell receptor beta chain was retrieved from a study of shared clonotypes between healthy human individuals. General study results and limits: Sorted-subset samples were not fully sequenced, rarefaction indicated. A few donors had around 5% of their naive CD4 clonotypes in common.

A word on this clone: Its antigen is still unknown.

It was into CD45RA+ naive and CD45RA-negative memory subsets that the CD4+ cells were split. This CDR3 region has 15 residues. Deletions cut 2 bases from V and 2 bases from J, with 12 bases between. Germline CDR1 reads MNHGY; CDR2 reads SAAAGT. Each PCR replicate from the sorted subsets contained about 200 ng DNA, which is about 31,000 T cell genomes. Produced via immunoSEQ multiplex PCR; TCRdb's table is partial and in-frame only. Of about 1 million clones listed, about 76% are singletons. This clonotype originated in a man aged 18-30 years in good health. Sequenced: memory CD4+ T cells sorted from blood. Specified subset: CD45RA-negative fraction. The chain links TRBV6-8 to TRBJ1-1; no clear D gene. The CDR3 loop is CASSYEWVGNTEAFF. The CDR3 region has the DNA TGTGCCAGCAGTTACGAATGGGTAGGAAACACTGAAGCTTTCTTT.